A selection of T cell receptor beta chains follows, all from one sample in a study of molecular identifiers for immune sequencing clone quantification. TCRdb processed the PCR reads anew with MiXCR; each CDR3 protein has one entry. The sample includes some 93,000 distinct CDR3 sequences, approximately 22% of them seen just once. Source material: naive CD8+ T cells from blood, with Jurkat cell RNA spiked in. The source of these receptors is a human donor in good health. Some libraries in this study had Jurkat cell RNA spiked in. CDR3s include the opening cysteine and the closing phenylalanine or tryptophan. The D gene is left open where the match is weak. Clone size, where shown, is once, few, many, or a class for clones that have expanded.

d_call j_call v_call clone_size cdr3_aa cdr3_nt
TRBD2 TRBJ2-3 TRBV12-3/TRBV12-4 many CASSFYGGAEDTQYF TGTGCCAGCAGTTTCTACGGGGGGGCCGAGGATACGCAGTATTTT
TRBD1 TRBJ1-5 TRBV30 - CAWSVNVLFGTGLNQPQHF TGTGCCTGGAGTGTAAATGTCCTGTTCGGGACAGGCTTAAATCAGCCCCAGCATTTT
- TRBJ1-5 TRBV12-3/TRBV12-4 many CASSLSIKKGQPQHF TGTGCCAGCAGCCTCAGCATTAAGAAGGGACAGCCCCAGCATTTT
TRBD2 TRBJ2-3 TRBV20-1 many CSARLTGLALTDTQYF TGCAGTGCTAGACTGACGGGACTAGCCCTCACAGATACGCAGTATTTT
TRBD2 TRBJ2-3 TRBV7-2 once CASSLRLAGVTDTQYF TGTGCCAGCAGCTTAAGACTAGCGGGGGTTACAGATACGCAGTATTTT
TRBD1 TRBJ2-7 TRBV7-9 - CASSGGQGFYEQYF TGTGCCAGCAGCGGGGGACAGGGTTTCTACGAGCAGTACTTC
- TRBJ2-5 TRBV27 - CASSLFTSGQEAQYF TGTGCCAGCAGTTTATTCACTAGTGGCCAAGAGGCCCAGTACTTC
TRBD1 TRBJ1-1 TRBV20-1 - CSARDPDRGNTEAFF TGCAGTGCTAGAGACCCGGACAGGGGGAACACTGAAGCTTTCTTT
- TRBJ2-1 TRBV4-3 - CASSQGLVPSYNEQFF TGCGCCAGCAGCCAAGGCTTGGTCCCATCCTACAATGAGCAGTTCTTC
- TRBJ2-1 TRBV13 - CASSLDLLRGNHNEQFF TGTGCCAGCAGCTTAGATCTACTGCGGGGAAACCATAATGAGCAGTTCTTC
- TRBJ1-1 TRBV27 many CASRLTNSNTEAFF TGTGCCAGCAGATTGACAAATTCGAACACTGAAGCTTTCTTT
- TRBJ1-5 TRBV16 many CASSQSDSAYSNQPQHF TGTGCCAGCAGCCAATCCGACAGCGCATATAGCAATCAGCCCCAGCATTTT
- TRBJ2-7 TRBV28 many CASRGLYEQYF TGTGCCAGCAGGGGGCTCTACGAGCAGTACTTC
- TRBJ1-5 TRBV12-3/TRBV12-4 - CASSLAGEEDRPQHF TGTGCCAGCAGTTTAGCAGGGGAAGAAGATCGGCCCCAGCATTTT
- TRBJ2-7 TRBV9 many CASSVEATSSYEQYF TGTGCCAGCAGCGTAGAGGCTACTAGCTCCTACGAGCAGTACTTC
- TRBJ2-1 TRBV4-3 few CASSQVGSGPSYNEQFF TGCGCCAGCAGCCAAGTAGGTTCGGGACCCTCCTACAATGAGCAGTTCTTC
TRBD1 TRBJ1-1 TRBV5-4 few CASSTGTATEAFF TGTGCCAGCAGCACCGGGACAGCCACTGAAGCTTTCTTT
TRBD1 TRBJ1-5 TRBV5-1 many CASSQGRGLFQPQHF TGCGCCAGCAGCCAAGGAAGGGGGCTGTTTCAGCCCCAGCATTTT
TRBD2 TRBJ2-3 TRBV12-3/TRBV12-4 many CASSLWASGVRTDTQYF TGTGCCAGCAGTTTATGGGCTAGCGGGGTTCGCACAGATACGCAGTATTTT
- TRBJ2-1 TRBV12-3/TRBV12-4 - CASSLAPDSYNEQFF TGTGCCAGCAGTTTAGCCCCAGATTCCTACAATGAGCAGTTCTTC
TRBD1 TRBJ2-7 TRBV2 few CASSVNRGPTYEQYF TGTGCCAGCAGTGTCAACAGGGGGCCCACCTACGAGCAGTACTTC
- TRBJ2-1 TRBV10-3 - CAISEGERALSYNEQFF TGTGCCATCAGTGAGGGGGAGCGGGCGTTGTCCTACAATGAGCAGTTCTTC
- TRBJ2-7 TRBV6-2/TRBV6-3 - CASSWGLEGEQYF TGTGCCAGCAGTTGGGGGCTCGAGGGAGAGCAGTACTTC
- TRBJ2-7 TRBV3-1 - CASSQGPSSYEQCF TGTGCCAGCAGCCAAGGTCCGTCCTCCTACGAGCAGTGCTTC
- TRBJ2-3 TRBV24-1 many CATSDGGADTQYF TGTGCCACCAGTGACGGGGGCGCGGATACGCAGTATTTT
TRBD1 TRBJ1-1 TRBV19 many CASTAGQGFNTEAFF TGTGCCAGTACCGCGGGACAGGGGTTTAACACTGAAGCTTTCTTT
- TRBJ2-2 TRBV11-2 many CASSLVLRAGELFF TGTGCCAGCAGCTTAGTTTTAAGGGCCGGGGAGCTGTTTTTT
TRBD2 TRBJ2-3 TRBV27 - CASSLSFSGKTDTQYF TGTGCCAGCAGTTTATCGTTTAGCGGGAAGACAGATACGCAGTATTTT
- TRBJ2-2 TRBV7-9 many CASSLAWEYTGELFF TGTGCCAGCAGCTTAGCCTGGGAATACACCGGGGAGCTGTTTTTT
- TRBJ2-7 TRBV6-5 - CASSYQGRSYEQYF TGTGCCAGCAGTTATCAGGGGAGGTCCTACGAGCAGTACTTC
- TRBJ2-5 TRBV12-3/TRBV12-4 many CASSFLGFRSPAQYF TGTGCCAGCAGTTTTCTGGGGTTCAGGTCACCGGCCCAGTACTTC
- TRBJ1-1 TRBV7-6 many CASSLGLDREAFF TGTGCCAGCAGCTTAGGTCTGGACCGTGAAGCTTTCTTT
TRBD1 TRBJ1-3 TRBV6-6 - CASSYSTGGFGNTIYF TGTGCCAGCAGTTACTCTACAGGGGGCTTCGGAAACACCATATATTTT
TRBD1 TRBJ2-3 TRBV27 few CASSPTQGAGTQYF TGTGCCAGCAGTCCTACCCAGGGGGCGGGCACGCAGTATTTT
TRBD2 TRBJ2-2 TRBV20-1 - CGGGANTGELFF TGCGGCGGGGGTGCGAACACCGGGGAGCTGTTTTTT
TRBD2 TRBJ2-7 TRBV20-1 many CSASSGATYEQYF TGCAGTGCTAGTAGCGGGGCCACCTACGAGCAGTACTTC
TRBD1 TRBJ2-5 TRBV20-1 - CSAPNDGTVYQETQYF TGCAGTGCTCCCAACGACGGGACAGTCTACCAAGAGACCCAGTACTTC
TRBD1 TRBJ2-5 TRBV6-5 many CASSRVPGQYQETQYF TGTGCCAGCAGCCGTGTCCCGGGACAGTACCAAGAGACCCAGTACTTC
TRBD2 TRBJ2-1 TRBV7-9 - CASRSSGSIWSYNEQFF TGTGCCAGCAGAAGTAGCGGGAGTATTTGGTCCTACAATGAGCAGTTCTTC
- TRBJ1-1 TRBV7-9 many CASSPGPSGAEAFF TGTGCCAGCAGCCCAGGGCCCTCCGGGGCTGAAGCTTTCTTT
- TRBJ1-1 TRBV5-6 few CASSWGLNTEAFF TGTGCCAGCAGCTGGGGATTGAACACTGAAGCTTTCTTT
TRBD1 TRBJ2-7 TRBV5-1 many CASSPSTGGEQYF TGCGCCAGCAGCCCCTCAACAGGGGGCGAGCAGTACTTC
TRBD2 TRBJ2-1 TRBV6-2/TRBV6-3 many CASSPGTSGIGPYNEQFF TGTGCCAGCAGTCCCGGGACTAGCGGGATCGGTCCCTACAATGAGCAGTTCTTC
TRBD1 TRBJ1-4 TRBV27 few CASSVSGGWSEKLFF TGTGCCAGCAGTGTATCAGGGGGCTGGAGTGAAAAACTGTTTTTT
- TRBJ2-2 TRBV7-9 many CASRSGSSGELFF TGTGCCAGCAGGAGCGGCTCGAGCGGGGAGCTGTTTTTT
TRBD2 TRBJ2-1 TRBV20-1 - CSARDLAGRAWDEQFF TGCAGTGCTAGAGATCTTGCCGGGAGGGCCTGGGATGAGCAGTTCTTC
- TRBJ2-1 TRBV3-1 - CASSQTKEWGTDNEQFF TGTGCCAGCAGCCAAACCAAGGAGTGGGGTACCGACAATGAGCAGTTCTTC
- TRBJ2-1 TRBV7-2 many CASSPSTLPYNEQFF TGTGCCAGCAGCCCCTCAACCCTACCCTACAATGAGCAGTTCTTC